This T cell receptor beta chain was observed in a study of blood T cells in healthy people across ages. In the study overall: With template switching, about one barcoded beta molecule was captured per two T cells.

It was with a sample-barcoded 5' primer and a J-beta primer mix that a second PCR of about 6 to 12 cycles was run. Via MiXCR, TCRdb re-called the 5' RACE reads, giving one row per CDR3 protein. The repertoire consists of 980,000 or so distinct CDR3 sequences, with roughly 50% occurring once and the leading ten covering around an eighth. About this clonotype itself: Antigen unknown.

This CDR3 spans 12 amino acids. CDR1 MDHEN and CDR2 SYDVKM come from the germline V gene. Study outcomes and limitations: Among T cells, TCR beta diversity per million cells dropped roughly linearly as age rose. Using unsorted PBMCs precluded a conclusive naive versus antigen-experienced comparison.

The clonotype comes from a man aged 25 to 45 in good health. The rearrangement links TRBV28 to TRBJ2-5; D unclear. TRBJ2-7 matches the DNA end more closely, so the J call is doubtful. Sequencing was done on a sample of blood. CDR3 in amino acids: CASNLPGGEQYF. The CDR3 DNA reads TGTGCCAGCAATCTCCCGGGTGGCGAGCAGTACTTC.